Shown below are 25 T cell receptor beta chains from a single sample sequenced in a study of shared clonotypes between healthy human individuals. Clones were sequenced by immunoSEQ multiplex PCR, and TCRdb holds only the in-frame ones, with some missing. The data contain a few million clones, 92% of them singletons. Sequenced sample: naive CD4+ T cells from PBMCs. Subset reported: CD45RA+ positively selected. Every receptor here comes from a man aged 18 to 35 in good health. Some clones in this sample may be carry-over from other donors' samples.

This chain links TRBV30 with TRBJ1-5; D call uncertain. Germline loops: CDR1 GTSNPN, CDR2 SVGIG (reference sequence). This CDR3 spans 14 amino acids. Trimming removed 2 bases from V and 0 bases from J, with 8 bases in between. The CDR3 here is CAWSNLNSNQPQHF. CDR3 nucleotide sequence: TGTGCCTGGAGTAACTTAAATAGCAATCAGCCCCAGCATTTT.

This clone was found once. The V call is TRBV5-7, the J call TRBJ1-1, with D unresolved. TRBV5-7 is given ORF status, its function remaining uncertain. Trimming pared 2 bases from V and 10 bases from J, leaving 12 bases between. The CDR3 sequence is 12 residues long. The CDR3: CASSFFETRAFF. DNA for the CDR3: TGTGCCAGCAGCTTTTTCGAGACAAGAGCTTTCTTT.

The chain employs TRBV5-8 and TRBJ1-2; the D gene is possibly TRBD1 (6 bases). Trimming stripped 2 bases from V and 8 bases from J, with 13 bases between. The CDR3 loop spans 13 amino acids. CDR1 and CDR2 from the germline V gene are SGHTS and YDEGEE. CDR3 loop: CASSLQGSSGYTF. CDR3 nucleotide sequence: TGTGCCAGCAGCTTACAGGGATCGAGCGGCTACACCTTC. Variable domain in full (rest from reference TRBV5-8 and TRBJ1-2): EAGVTQSPTHLIKTRGQQATLRCSPISGHTSVYWYQQALGLGLQFLLWYDEGEERNRGNFPPRFSGRQFPNYSSELNVNALELEDSALYLCASSLQGSSGYTFGSGTRLTVV.

V and J are TRBV7-3 and TRBJ1-2; tentative D call: TRBD1 (6 bases). The germline V gene has CDR1 SGHTA and CDR2 FQGTGA. The CDR3 runs 12 residues. The V and J ends lost 8 bases and 4 bases respectively, with 11 bases between them. In DNA form, the CDR3 reads TGTGCCAGCCCCGGGGGGCCCTATGGCTACACCTTC. Protein product: CASPGGPYGYTF.

This sequence joins TRBV7-3 and TRBJ2-2; 12 bases are a match to TRBD2. This CDR3 spans 17 amino acids. Germline CDR1 is SGHTA and CDR2 is FQGTGA. Trimming took 2 bases from V and 8 from J; bases not matched to a gene: 9. DNA of the CDR3: TGTGCCAGCAGCTTACGGACTAGCGGGACCCTATCGGGGGAGCTGTTTTTT. Amino acids: CASSLRTSGTLSGELFF.

This clone was detected only a few times. Other DNA sequences within the sample encode an identical CDR3. The V and J genes are TRBV30 and TRBJ1-5; D remains ambiguous. Germline CDR1 GTSNPN, CDR2 SVGIG (reference sequence). V was pared by 3 bases and J by 1 base, with 7 bases between. There are 13 residues in the CDR3. CDR3 bases: TGTGCCTGGAGCTTCGGCAGCAATCAGCCCCAGCATTTT. Amino acids: CAWSFGSNQPQHF.

The chain is built from TRBV28 and TRBJ1-4; D remains unclear. The CDR3 is 15 residues long. Germline CDR1 and CDR2: MDHEN and SYDVKM. Trimming shortened V by 7 bases and J by 7 bases, and 19 bases separated the two germline ends. DNA for the CDR3: TGTGCCAGCAAGGCACACCTAAATCACGCTGAAAAACTGTTTTTT. Residues: CASKAHLNHAEKLFF.

The genes are TRBV27 and TRBJ2-7; perhaps TRBD2 as D (5 bases). The V gene's germline CDR1 is MNHEY and CDR2 SMNVEV (reference sequence). The germline V and J ends were trimmed by 5 bases and 2 bases, with 10 bases remaining between them. The CDR3 is made up of 13 amino acids. CDR3 region: CASSAGQPYEQYF. CDR3 in DNA: TGTGCCAGCAGTGCGGGCCAGCCCTACGAGCAGTACTTC.

The chain employs TRBV11-3 and TRBJ2-1; 8 positions match TRBD2. Germline CDR1 is SGHNT and CDR2 is YENEEA. This CDR3 spans 15 amino acids. With V trimmed by 5 bases and J by 4 bases, 7 bases remained unmatched. The DNA of the CDR3 is TGTGCCAGCAGCCCGGGAGGGGCCCGATACAATGAGCAGTTCTTC. Translated: CASSPGGARYNEQFF.

The chain recombines TRBV5-4 with TRBJ2-7; D is ambiguous. Looked up from germline, CDR1 is SGHNT and CDR2 is YYREEE (reference sequence). V gave up 1 base and J gave up 0 bases, with 5 bases separating them. This CDR3 has 13 residues. The CDR3 loop is CASSLQVSYEQYF. In DNA, the CDR3 is TGTGCCAGCAGCTTGCAGGTCTCCTACGAGCAGTACTTC.

The chain combines TRBV7-9 with TRBJ2-3; TRBD2 matches 13 bases. The CDR3 is 18 amino acids. Germline V gene lookup returns CDR1 SEHNR and CDR2 FQNEAQ (reference sequence). Trimming cost V 5 bases and J 0 bases; bases outside gene matches: 8. The CDR3 sequence is CASSLGTSGTPSTDTQYF. In DNA, the CDR3 is TGTGCCAGCAGCCTGGGGACTAGCGGGACCCCGAGCACAGATACGCAGTATTTT.

The gene calls are TRBV6-4 and TRBJ1-2; 7 bases line up with TRBD1. The length of the CDR3 is 16 residues. V was pared by 3 bases and J by 9 bases, with 16 bases of the junction left unmatched. Germline values: CDR1 MRHNA, CDR2 SNTAGT. For the CDR3, the DNA is TGTGCCAGCAGTGAATATACCCCCGCAGGGGGAGGGAGCTACACCTTC. It yields the protein CASSEYTPAGGGSYTF.

The chain joins TRBV2 to TRBJ2-3, with 13 bases that match TRBD2. The CDR3 is 17 amino acids. With 8 bases clipped from V and 3 bases from J, the junction kept 11 bases outside the gene matches. Germline CDR1 and CDR2: SNHLY and FYNNEI. CDR3 bases: TGTGCCAGCTGCGGACTAGCGGGAGAAGGCGCGACAGATACGCAGTATTTT. Amino acid sequence: CASCGLAGEGATDTQYF.

The chain recombines TRBV11-1 with TRBJ1-1, with unresolved D. Looked up from germline, CDR1 is SGHAT and CDR2 is FQDESV (reference sequence). CDR3 size: 13 residues. V lost 1 base and J lost 7, with 10 bases in between. The CDR3 DNA reads TGTGCCAGCAGCTTAGTTTTGGGCGGTGAAGCTTTCTTT. Its translation is CASSLVLGGEAFF.

This sequence joins TRBV6-5 and TRBJ2-2, with D possibly being TRBD1 or TRBD2 (5 bases each). This CDR3 region has 13 residues. The ends were cut back, 6 bases at V and 3 bases at J, with 8 bases in the middle. CDR1 and CDR2 from the germline V gene are MNHEY and SVGAGI. CDR3 loop: CASRKGHTGELFF. The CDR3 region has the DNA TGTGCCAGCAGAAAGGGACACACCGGGGAGCTGTTTTTT.

The chain couples TRBV5-1 to TRBJ2-5; 7 positions match TRBD1. The CDR3 contains 13 residues. V gave up 6 bases and J gave up 3 bases; unmatched junction bases: 5. CDR1 and CDR2 (germline): SGHRS, YFSETQ. The CDR3 sequence: CASTVQGEETQYF. The CDR3 DNA sequence: TGCGCCAGCACGGTGCAGGGGGAAGAGACCCAGTACTTC. The complete variable domain, with remaining parts taken from reference TRBV5-1 and TRBJ2-5, reads KAGVTQTPRYLIKTRGQQVTLSCSPISGHRSVSWYQQTPGQGLQFLFEYFSETQRNKGNFPGRFSGRQFSNSRSEMNVSTLELGDSALYLCASTVQGEETQYFGPGTRLLVL.

This clone has a single count. The rearrangement joins TRBV28 to TRBJ2-2; a possible D gene is TRBD1 (5 bases). Germline V gene data show CDR1 as MDHEN and CDR2 as SYDVKM. V lost 6 bases and J 4 bases, leaving 12 bases between the germline ends. The CDR3 loop spans 14 amino acids. This CDR3 reads CASSPAGFTGELFF. CDR3 bases: TGTGCCAGCAGCCCTGCAGGGTTCACCGGGGAGCTGTTTTTT. The whole variable domain, remainder taken from reference TRBV28 and TRBJ2-2, is DVKVTQSSRYLVKRTGEKVFLECVQDMDHENMFWYRQDPGLGLRLIYFSYDVKMKEKGDIPEGYSVSREKKERFSLILESASTNQTSMYLCASSPAGFTGELFFGEGSRLTVL.

The V call is TRBV11-2, the J call TRBJ2-1; TRBD2 might be the D (6 bases). Trimming removed 2 bases at V and 8 bases at J, with 10 bases between. Per the germline V gene, CDR1 is SGHAT and CDR2 is FQNNGV. This CDR3 is 13 amino acids long. The CDR3 bases are TGTGCCAGCAGCTTAATCCGGGAGCATGAGCAGTTCTTC. As protein: CASSLIREHEQFF. The whole variable domain, filled in from reference TRBV11-2 and TRBJ2-1, reads EAGVAQSPRYKIIEKRQSVAFWCNPISGHATLYWYQQILGQGPKLLIQFQNNGVVDDSQLPKDRFSAERLKGVDSTLKIQPAKLEDSAVYLCASSLIREHEQFFGPGTRLTVL.

V is TRBV2 and J is TRBJ1-5, with D possibly being TRBD1 (6 bases). Per the germline V gene, CDR1 is SNHLY and CDR2 is FYNNEI. The V and J ends lost 2 bases and 11 bases respectively, with 16 bases between them. The CDR3 has 14 amino acids. The DNA of the CDR3 is TGTGCCAGCAGTGAAAGGGGGGCGCTTGGAGCCCAGCATTTT. Amino acid sequence: CASSERGALGAQHF.

The chain uses TRBV6-1 and TRBJ1-5; possible D gene TRBD1, 5 bases. The V gene's germline CDR1 is MNHNS and CDR2 SASEGT. This CDR3 has 14 residues. Trimming shortened V by 4 bases and J by 6 bases, and 13 bases separated the two germline ends. CDR3 residues: CASSVGNGAQPQHF. Here the CDR3 DNA reads TGTGCCAGCAGTGTCGGTAACGGGGCTCAGCCCCAGCATTTT.

J is TRBJ2-7 and V is TRBV18, with 8 nucleotides matching TRBD2. V lost 6 bases and J lost 6; bases outside the gene matches: 4. Germline loops: CDR1 KGHSH, CDR2 LQKENI. This CDR3 is 12 amino acids long. The CDR3 is CASSPGTSEQYF. CDR3 nucleotide sequence: TGTGCCAGCTCTCCCGGGACTAGCGAGCAGTACTTC.

The chain couples TRBV6-1 to TRBJ1-3; D gene ambiguous. The V end lost 3 bases, the J end lost 0 bases, and 6 bases lay between the germline ends. The germline V gene encodes CDR1 MNHNS and CDR2 SASEGT. The CDR3 totals 14 residues. CDR3 bases: TGTGCCAGCAGTGACGGCATCTCTGGAAACACCATATATTTT. Its protein is CASSDGISGNTIYF.

The rearrangement links TRBV6-5 to TRBJ1-4; no reliable D call. The CDR3 is 11 amino acids. Germline V lookup: CDR1 MNHEY, CDR2 SVGAGI. V lost 8 bases, J lost 7 bases, and 8 bases lay in between. CDR3 residues: CASGSPEKLFF. DNA for the CDR3: TGTGCCAGCGGCTCCCCTGAAAAACTGTTTTTT.

The V and J genes are TRBV5-1 and TRBJ2-5; no reliable D call. The J call is uncertain, as TRBJ2-7 better fits the DNA end. CDR1 is SGHRS and CDR2 is YFSETQ in the germline V gene. This CDR3 is 14 amino acids long. The DNA of the CDR3 is TGCGCCAGCAGCTTGGGTGGTGCCCCCTACGAGCAGTACTTC. This codes for CASSLGGAPYEQYF.

The rearrangement links TRBV6-1 to TRBJ1-1; D gene ambiguous. The germline V gene encodes CDR1 MNHNS and CDR2 SASEGT. V gave up 2 bases and J gave up 6 bases, with 13 bases separating them. The CDR3 consists of 14 residues. CDR3 nucleotides: TGTGCCAGCAGTGAAATGATTCGGGAACCTGAAGCTTTCTTT. This codes for CASSEMIREPEAFF.